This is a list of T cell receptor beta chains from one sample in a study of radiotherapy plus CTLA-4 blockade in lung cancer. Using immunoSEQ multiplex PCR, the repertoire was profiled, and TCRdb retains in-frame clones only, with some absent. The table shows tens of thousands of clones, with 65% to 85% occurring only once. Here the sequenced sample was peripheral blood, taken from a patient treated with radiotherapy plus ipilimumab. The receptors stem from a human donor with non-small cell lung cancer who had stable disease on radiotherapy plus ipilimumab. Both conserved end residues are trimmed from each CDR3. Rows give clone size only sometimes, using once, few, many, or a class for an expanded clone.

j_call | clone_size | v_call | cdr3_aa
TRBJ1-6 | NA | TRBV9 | ASSVEWGDSPLH
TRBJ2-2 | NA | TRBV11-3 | ASSLARGQPNTGELF
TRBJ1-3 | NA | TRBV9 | ASSATRSGNTIY
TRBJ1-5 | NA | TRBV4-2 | ASSRGPDSNQPQH
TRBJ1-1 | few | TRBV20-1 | SALLQGAAF
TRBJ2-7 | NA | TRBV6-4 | ASSDSKLAGGSPSYEQY
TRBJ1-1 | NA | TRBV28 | ASSGAGTGQTEAF
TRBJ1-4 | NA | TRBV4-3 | ASSQETGGNEKLF
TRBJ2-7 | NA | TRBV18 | ASSRDRVEDEQY
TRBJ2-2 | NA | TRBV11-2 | ASSSRPGGNTGELF
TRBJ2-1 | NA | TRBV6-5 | ASSLGQGLGNEQF
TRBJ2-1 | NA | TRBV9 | ASSLIETKQF
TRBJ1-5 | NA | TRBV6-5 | ASRGTDSQPQH
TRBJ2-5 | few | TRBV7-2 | ASSLSGQGWETQY
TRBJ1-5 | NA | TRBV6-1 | ASSLTGVQH
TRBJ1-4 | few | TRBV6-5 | ASSRGQGRDEKLF
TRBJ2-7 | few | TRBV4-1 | ASSQRVSSYEQY
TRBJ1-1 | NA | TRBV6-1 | ASSEGQGYGTEAF
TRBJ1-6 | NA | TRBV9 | ASSETDFNSPLH
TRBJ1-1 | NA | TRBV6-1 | ASSGWATEAF
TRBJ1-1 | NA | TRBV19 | ASSLTANTEAF
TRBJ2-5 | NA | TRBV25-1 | ASSEGRGAPNQETQY
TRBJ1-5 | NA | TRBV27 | ASSSGQNRQPQH
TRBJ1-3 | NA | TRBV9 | ASSAGQGIYTIY
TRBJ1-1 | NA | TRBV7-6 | ASSLGREGNTEAF
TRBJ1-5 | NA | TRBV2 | ASSELDRPWGNQPQH
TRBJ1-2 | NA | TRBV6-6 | ASSRVGYT
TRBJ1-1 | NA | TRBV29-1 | SVASTEDTEAF
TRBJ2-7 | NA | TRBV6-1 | ASMGIAATYEQY
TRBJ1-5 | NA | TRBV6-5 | ASSYSSDRYQPQH